The rows below give T cell receptor beta chains drawn from one sample of a study of T cells in Graves' hyperthyroidism and ophthalmopathy. TCRdb redid the calling of the multiplex PCR reads with MiXCR, one entry per CDR3 protein. Among hundreds of thousands of distinct CDR3 sequences, under 25% were seen once, and the ten largest hold 30% to 40%. The sequencing sample was made of blood. These receptors were taken from a man aged 25-45 years with Graves' ophthalmopathy. The CDR3 runs from the conserved cysteine through the conserved F or W. The D gene is left open where the match is weak. Size values are once, few and many counts, or a class for expanded clones, and some rows have none.

v_gene,j_gene,abundance,d_gene,CDR3aa,CDR3nt
TRBV20-1,TRBJ2-1,NA,NA,CSARAYGISYNEQFF,TGCAGTGCTAGAGCATACGGGATTTCCTACAATGAGCAGTTCTTC
TRBV11-2,TRBJ2-1,NA,TRBD2,CASSHGPAGEVNEQFF,TGTGCCAGCAGCCATGGACCAGCGGGAGAGGTGAATGAGCAGTTCTTC
TRBV11-2,TRBJ2-1,few,NA,CASSSLRGANEQFF,TGTGCCAGCAGCTCGCTAAGGGGGGCCAATGAGCAGTTCTTC
TRBV7-7,TRBJ2-5,NA,NA,CASSQDGYQETQYF,TGTGCTAGCAGCCAAGATGGTTACCAAGAGACCCAGTACTTC
TRBV20-1,TRBJ2-7,NA,NA,CSARDLASSHSLYEQYF,TGCAGTGCTAGAGACCTAGCCTCTTCCCACTCATTGTACGAGCAGTACTTC
TRBV6-1,TRBJ1-6,NA,NA,CAAWRGANSPLHF,TGTGCCGCTTGGAGGGGTGCCAATTCACCCCTCCACTTT
TRBV20-1,TRBJ2-5,few,TRBD1,CSANSRTGILETQYF,TGCAGTGCAAACTCTAGGACAGGGATATTAGAGACCCAGTACTTC
TRBV28,TRBJ1-5,few,NA,CAGSFRPGYSNQPQHF,TGTGCCGGCAGTTTTCGTCCGGGCTATAGCAATCAGCCCCAGCATTTT
TRBV20-1,TRBJ2-5,many,NA,CSARPGAGETQYF,TGCAGTGCTAGACCGGGGGCGGGGGAGACCCAGTACTTC
TRBV2,TRBJ2-3,NA,NA,CASSEDRTDTQYF,TGTGCCAGCAGTGAAGACCGAACAGATACGCAGTATTTT
TRBV19,TRBJ1-4,once,TRBD1,CASTPGQGLANEKLFF,TGTGCCAGTACCCCAGGACAGGGGCTAGCTAATGAAAAACTGTTTTTT
TRBV12-3/TRBV12-4,TRBJ2-7,many,NA,CASSPHYEQYF,TGTGCCAGCAGTCCCCACTACGAGCAGTACTTC
TRBV7-9,TRBJ2-7,NA,TRBD1,CASSSGQGHEQYF,TGTGCCAGCAGCTCTGGACAGGGCCACGAGCAGTACTTC
TRBV20-1,TRBJ2-2,NA,TRBD2,CSARDTLAGITGELFF,TGCAGTGCTAGAGATACTCTAGCGGGAATAACCGGGGAGCTGTTTTTT
TRBV6-1,TRBJ1-1,many,TRBD1,CASSKRDRGLNTEAFF,TGTGCCAGCAGTAAACGTGACAGGGGGCTCAACACTGAAGCTTTCTTT
TRBV11-2,TRBJ1-1,NA,NA,CASSLVRSPEAFF,TGTGCCAGCAGCTTAGTGAGGTCCCCTGAAGCTTTCTTT
TRBV7-2,TRBJ2-3,few,TRBD2,CASSLGTSGAVHTQYF,TGTGCCAGCAGCTTGGGGACTAGCGGTGCAGTACATACGCAGTATTTT
TRBV20-1,TRBJ2-1,many,NA,CSARGGNDEQFF,TGCAGTGCTAGAGGTGGGAACGATGAGCAGTTCTTC
TRBV2,TRBJ2-1,many,TRBD2,CASSEAHGGGIYEQFF,TGTGCCAGCAGTGAAGCCCATGGGGGAGGGATTTATGAGCAGTTCTTC
TRBV4-3,TRBJ2-2,NA,TRBD2,CASSQVTSEFTGELFF,TGCGCCAGCAGCCAAGTCACTAGCGAGTTCACCGGGGAGCTGTTTTTT
TRBV29-1,TRBJ2-7,few,NA,CSVNLAASYEQYF,TGCAGTGTCAACTTGGCAGCTTCCTACGAGCAGTACTTC
TRBV3-1,TRBJ2-5,few,NA,CASSPSQYGTQYF,TGTGCCAGCAGCCCCAGTCAGTACGGGACCCAGTACTTC
TRBV6-2/TRBV6-3,TRBJ2-6,NA,NA,CASSYSTGGDNLSGANVLTF,TGTGCCAGCAGTTACTCAACGGGTGGGGACAACCTCTCTGGGGCCAACGTCCTGACTTTC
TRBV6-2/TRBV6-3,TRBJ2-1,few,TRBD1,CASSYGLTGLFDEQFF,TGTGCCAGCAGTTATGGATTGACAGGGCTTTTCGATGAGCAGTTCTTC
TRBV24-1,TRBJ2-5,NA,NA,CATSGISETQYF,TGTGCCACCAGTGGGATCTCAGAGACCCAGTACTTC
TRBV5-1,TRBJ2-7,few,NA,CASSLGGGDAYEQYF,TGCGCCAGCAGCTTGGGAGGGGGGGATGCCTACGAGCAGTACTTC
TRBV24-1,TRBJ1-5,NA,NA,CATSDGVIGNQPQHF,TGTGCCACCAGTGACGGGGTGATTGGTAATCAGCCCCAGCATTTT